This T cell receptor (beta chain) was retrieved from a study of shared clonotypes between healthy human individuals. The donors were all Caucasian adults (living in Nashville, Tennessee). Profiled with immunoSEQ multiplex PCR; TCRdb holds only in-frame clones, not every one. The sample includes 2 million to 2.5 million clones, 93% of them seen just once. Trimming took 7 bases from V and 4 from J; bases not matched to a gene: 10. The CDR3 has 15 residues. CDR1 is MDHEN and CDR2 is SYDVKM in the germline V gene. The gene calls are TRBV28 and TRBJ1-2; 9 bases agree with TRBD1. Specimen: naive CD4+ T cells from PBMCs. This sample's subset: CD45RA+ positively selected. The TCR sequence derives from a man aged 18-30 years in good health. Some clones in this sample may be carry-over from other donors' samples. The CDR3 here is CASTEGTGSSYGYTF. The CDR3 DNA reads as TGTGCCAGCACCGAAGGGACAGGGAGTTCCTATGGCTACACCTTC.